These 10 T cell receptor beta chains came from one sample sequenced in a study of response to subunit inactivated influenza vaccine (dated by TCRdb to the late 2010s). Library construction relied on RT-PCR. Sequencing instrument: Illumina HiSeq 2500. TCRdb reanalyzed the raw reads on its own, using fastp at Q25 for trimming and MiXCR for clone calling, and kept in-frame beta chains. Entries that share a CDR3 protein sequence are merged under the most common genes and DNA. Recorded for this sample are 500,000 to 600,000 distinct CDR3 sequences; 16% of them occurred a single time. Approximately 3% of the sample rests with the top ten. The material sequenced was CD4+ T cells sorted from PBMCs, taken less than 30 months after vaccination. These receptor sequences come from a man aged 45-69 years who received an inactivated influenza vaccine. Donor details come from another sample of the same person, matched by shared clones.

The chain links TRBV6-2 or TRBV6-3 to TRBJ2-4; tentatively, D is TRBD1 or TRBD2 (5 bases each). Trimming removed 0 bases at V and 0 bases at J, with 15 bases between. The CDR3 contains 18 residues. Germline CDR1 is MNHEY and CDR2 is SVGEGT. The CDR3 loop reads CASSYSRDEVLAKNIQYF. CDR3 coding DNA: TGTGCCAGCAGTTACTCTCGGGACGAAGTACTAGCCAAAAACATTCAGTACTTC.

The chain links TRBV30 to TRBJ2-7; the match to TRBD2 covers 9 bases. Germline CDR1 and CDR2: GTSNPN and SVGIG (reference sequence). This CDR3 contains 14 residues. In nucleotides, the CDR3 is TGTGCGGGGGTCAGGAGCGGGAGGAGCTACGAGCAGTACTTC. This gives the protein CAGVRSGRSYEQYF.

The V gene is TRBV6-1, the J gene TRBJ2-1; 9 bases fit TRBD1. CDR1 and CDR2 (germline): MNHNS, SASEGT. The CDR3 totals 14 residues. With V trimmed by 5 bases and J by 9 bases, 8 bases remained unmatched. The CDR3 coding sequence is TGTGCCAGCAGTAAGGACAGGGGTATGGGTGAGCAGTTCTTC. Translated: CASSKDRGMGEQFF.

In this sample, this clonotype turned up a few times. The chain recombines TRBV10-3 with TRBJ1-6, with D unresolved. V gave up 0 bases and J gave up 6 bases, with 6 bases separating them. There are 14 residues in the CDR3. Germline lookup yields CDR1 ENHRY and CDR2 SYGVKD. In DNA form, the CDR3 reads TGTGCCATCAGTGAGTCTTATAGTAATTCACCCCTCCACTTT. The encoded protein is CAISESYSNSPLHF.

V is TRBV6-2 or TRBV6-3 and J is TRBJ2-4, with D perhaps TRBD2 (5 bases). V lost 6 bases and J lost 0, with 12 bases in between. The CDR3 covers 15 residues. Germline values: CDR1 MNHEY, CDR2 SVGEGT. The CDR3 DNA sequence: TGTGCCAGCAGCCCCGGGGTCTTAGCCAAAAACATTCAGTACTTC. Translated: CASSPGVLAKNIQYF.

This clonotype has more than one count but fewer than ten. This sequence joins TRBV7-6 and TRBJ2-3, with 12 bases aligning to TRBD2. J was trimmed by 0 bases and V by 4 bases; bases with no gene match: 5. Germline-derived CDR1 and CDR2 are SGHVS and FNYEAQ. This CDR3 is built from 17 residues. In DNA, the CDR3 is TGTGCCAGCAGCTCCGGGACTAGCGGGTTTAGCACAGATACGCAGTATTTT. Translating gives CASSSGTSGFSTDTQYF.

The V call is TRBV20-1, the J call TRBJ1-1; 11 nucleotides agree with TRBD1. The length of the CDR3 is 14 residues. Germline CDR1 DFQATT, CDR2 SNEGSKA (reference sequence). V trimming: 6 bases; J trimming: 4 bases; junction bases outside the gene matches: 7. The CDR3 DNA sequence: TGCAGTGCATTTATCGGGACAGGGGGCACTGAAGCTTTCTTT. Translation gives CSAFIGTGGTEAFF.

This clonotype was counted a few times. V usage is TRBV29-1 and J usage is TRBJ2-1; a possible D gene is TRBD1 (8 bases). The V end was cut by 5 bases, the J end by 6 bases, with 11 bases between. Germline V gene data show CDR1 as SQVTM and CDR2 as ANQGSEA. The length of the CDR3 is 12 residues. CDR3 DNA: TGCAGCGTTCACAGGGGGGGCAATGAGCAGTTCTTC. Its translation: CSVHRGGNEQFF.

This rearrangement joins TRBV28 to TRBJ1-2; D may be TRBD1 (5 bases). Trimming stripped 4 bases from V and 6 bases from J, with 9 bases between. The germline CDR1 and CDR2 sequences are MDHEN and SYDVKM. This CDR3 region has 12 residues. CDR3 sequence (DNA): TGTGCCAGCAGTTCTGGGACCCATGGCTACACCTTC. It specifies CASSSGTHGYTF.

This clonotype has more than one count but fewer than ten. V and J are TRBV4-1 and TRBJ1-2; no firm D call. CDR3 length: 18 residues. The germline gives CDR1 MGHRA, CDR2 YSYEKL. Trimming removed 2 bases at V and 0 bases at J, with 19 bases between. The CDR3 is CASSQFGFGDKANYGYTF. CDR3 bases: TGCGCCAGCAGCCAATTCGGTTTTGGGGATAAGGCTAACTATGGCTACACCTTC.